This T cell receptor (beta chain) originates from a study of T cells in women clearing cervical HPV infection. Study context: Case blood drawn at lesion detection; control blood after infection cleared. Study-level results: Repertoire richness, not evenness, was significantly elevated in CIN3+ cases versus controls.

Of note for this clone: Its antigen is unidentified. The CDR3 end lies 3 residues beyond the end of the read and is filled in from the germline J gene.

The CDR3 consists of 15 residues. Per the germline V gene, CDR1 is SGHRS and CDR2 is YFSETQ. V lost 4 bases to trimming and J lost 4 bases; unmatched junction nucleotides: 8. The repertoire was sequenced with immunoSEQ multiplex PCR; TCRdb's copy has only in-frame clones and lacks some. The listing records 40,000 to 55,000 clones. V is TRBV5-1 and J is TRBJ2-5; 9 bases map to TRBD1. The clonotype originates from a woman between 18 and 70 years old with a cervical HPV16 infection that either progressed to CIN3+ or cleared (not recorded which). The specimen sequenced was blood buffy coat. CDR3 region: CASSPGTGTRETQYF. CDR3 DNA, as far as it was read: TGCGCCAGCAGCCCCGGGACAGGGACGCGAGAGACC.